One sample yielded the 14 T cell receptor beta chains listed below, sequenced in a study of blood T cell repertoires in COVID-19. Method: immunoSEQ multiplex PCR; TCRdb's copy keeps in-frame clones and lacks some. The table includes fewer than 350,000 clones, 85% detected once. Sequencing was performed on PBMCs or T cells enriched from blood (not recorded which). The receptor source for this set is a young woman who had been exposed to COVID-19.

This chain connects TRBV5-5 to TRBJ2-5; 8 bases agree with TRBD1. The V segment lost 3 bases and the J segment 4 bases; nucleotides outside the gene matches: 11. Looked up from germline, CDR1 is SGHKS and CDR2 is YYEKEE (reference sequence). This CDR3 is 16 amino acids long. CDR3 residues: CASSSLGTDRGETQYF. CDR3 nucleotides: TGTGCCAGCAGCTCCTTGGGGACAGACAGGGGAGAGACCCAGTACTTC.

The CDR3 coding sequence is TGTGCCAGCAGCCAACTCGGACAGGGGGGAAATTCACCCCTCCACTTT. Translation gives CASSQLGQGGNSPLHF. The chain employs TRBV4-2 and TRBJ1-6; TRBD1 matches at 10 bases. The CDR3 sequence is 16 residues long. The junction had 5 bases not matched to a gene; V was cut back by 2 bases and J by 7 bases. Germline lookup yields CDR1 LGHNA and CDR2 YNFKEQ.

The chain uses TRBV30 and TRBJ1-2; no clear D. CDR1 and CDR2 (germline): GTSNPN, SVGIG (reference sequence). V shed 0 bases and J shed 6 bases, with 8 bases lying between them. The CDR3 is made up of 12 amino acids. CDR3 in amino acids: CAWSVSVHGYTF. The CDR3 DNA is TGTGCCTGGAGTGTGTCCGTTCATGGCTACACCTTC.

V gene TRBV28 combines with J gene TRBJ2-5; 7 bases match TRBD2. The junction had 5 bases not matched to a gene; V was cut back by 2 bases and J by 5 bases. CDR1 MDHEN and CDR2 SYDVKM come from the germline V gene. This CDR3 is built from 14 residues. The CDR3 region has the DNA TGTGCCAGCAGTTTAGTGGGGGGGATGGAGACCCAGTACTTC. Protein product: CASSLVGGMETQYF.

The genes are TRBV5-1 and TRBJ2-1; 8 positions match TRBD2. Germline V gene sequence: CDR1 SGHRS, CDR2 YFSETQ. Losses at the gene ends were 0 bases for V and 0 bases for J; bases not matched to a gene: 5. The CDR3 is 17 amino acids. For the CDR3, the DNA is TGCGCCAGCAGCTTGGAGGGTAGCGGGATCTCCTACAATGAGCAGTTCTTC. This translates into CASSLEGSGISYNEQFF.

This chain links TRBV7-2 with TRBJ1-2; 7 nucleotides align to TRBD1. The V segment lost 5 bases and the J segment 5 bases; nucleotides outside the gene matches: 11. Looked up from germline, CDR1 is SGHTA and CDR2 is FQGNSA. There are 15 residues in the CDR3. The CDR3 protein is CASSADRANYYGYTF. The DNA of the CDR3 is TGTGCCAGCAGCGCCGACAGGGCTAACTATTATGGCTACACCTTC.

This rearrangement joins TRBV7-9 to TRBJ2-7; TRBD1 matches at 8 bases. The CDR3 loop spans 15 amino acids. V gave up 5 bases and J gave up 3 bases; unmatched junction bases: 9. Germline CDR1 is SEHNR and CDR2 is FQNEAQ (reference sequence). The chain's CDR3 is CASSPIQQGDYEQYF. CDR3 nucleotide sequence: TGTGCCAGCAGCCCGATCCAACAGGGGGACTACGAGCAGTACTTC.

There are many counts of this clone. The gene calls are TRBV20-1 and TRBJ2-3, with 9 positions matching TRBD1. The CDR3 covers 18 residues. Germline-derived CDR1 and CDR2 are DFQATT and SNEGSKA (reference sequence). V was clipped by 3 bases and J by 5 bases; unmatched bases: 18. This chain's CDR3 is CSASFAEGTGGAGDTQYF. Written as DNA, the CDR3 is TGCAGTGCTAGTTTTGCTGAAGGCACAGGGGGCGCGGGAGATACGCAGTATTTT.

As DNA, the CDR3 is TGTGCCAGTAGTGCAGGAACCTATAGCAATCAGCCCCAGCATTTT. It is translated as CASSAGTYSNQPQHF. This chain joins TRBV19 and TRBJ1-5; D uncertain. The V end was cut by 5 bases, the J end by 0 bases, with 11 bases between. Germline V gene lookup returns CDR1 LNHDA and CDR2 SQIVND (reference sequence). The CDR3 is made up of 15 amino acids.

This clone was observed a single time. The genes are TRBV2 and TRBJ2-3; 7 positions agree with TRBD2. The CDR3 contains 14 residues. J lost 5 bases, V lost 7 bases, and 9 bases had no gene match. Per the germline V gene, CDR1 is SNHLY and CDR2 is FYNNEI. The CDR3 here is CASNWGGGKDTQYF. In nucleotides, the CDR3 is TGTGCCAGCAATTGGGGCGGGGGTAAAGATACGCAGTATTTT.

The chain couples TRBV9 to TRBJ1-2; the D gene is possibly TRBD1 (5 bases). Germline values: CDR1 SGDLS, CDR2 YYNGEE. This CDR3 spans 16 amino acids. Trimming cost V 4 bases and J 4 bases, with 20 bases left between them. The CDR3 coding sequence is TGTGCCAGCAGCCTAGAACGTCAGGGCGCGAGCTATGGCTACACCTTC. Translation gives CASSLERQGASYGYTF.

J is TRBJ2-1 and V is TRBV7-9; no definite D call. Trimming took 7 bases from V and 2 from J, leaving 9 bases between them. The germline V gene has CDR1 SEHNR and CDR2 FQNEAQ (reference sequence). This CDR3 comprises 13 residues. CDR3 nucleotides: TGTGCCAGCAAGCTTACGGCCTACAATGAGCAGTTCTTC. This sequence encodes CASKLTAYNEQFF.

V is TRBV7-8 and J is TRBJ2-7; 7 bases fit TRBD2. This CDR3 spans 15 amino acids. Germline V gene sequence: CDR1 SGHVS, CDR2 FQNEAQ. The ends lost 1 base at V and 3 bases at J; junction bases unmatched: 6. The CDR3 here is CASSLEGGRGYEQYF. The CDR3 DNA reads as TGTGCCAGCAGCTTAGAGGGCGGGAGAGGCTACGAGCAGTACTTC. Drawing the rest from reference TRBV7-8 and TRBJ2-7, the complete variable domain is GAGVSQSPRYKVAKRGQDVALRCDPISGHVSLFWYQQALGQGPEFLTYFQNEAQLDKSGLPSDRFFAERPEGSVSTLKIQRTQQEDSAVYLCASSLEGGRGYEQYFGPGTRLTVT.

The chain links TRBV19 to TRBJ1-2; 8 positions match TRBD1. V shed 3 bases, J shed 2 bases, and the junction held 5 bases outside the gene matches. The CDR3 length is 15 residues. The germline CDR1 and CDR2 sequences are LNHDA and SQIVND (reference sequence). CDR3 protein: CASSIQGAANYGYTF. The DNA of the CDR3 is TGTGCCAGTAGTATCCAGGGGGCAGCGAACTATGGCTACACCTTC.